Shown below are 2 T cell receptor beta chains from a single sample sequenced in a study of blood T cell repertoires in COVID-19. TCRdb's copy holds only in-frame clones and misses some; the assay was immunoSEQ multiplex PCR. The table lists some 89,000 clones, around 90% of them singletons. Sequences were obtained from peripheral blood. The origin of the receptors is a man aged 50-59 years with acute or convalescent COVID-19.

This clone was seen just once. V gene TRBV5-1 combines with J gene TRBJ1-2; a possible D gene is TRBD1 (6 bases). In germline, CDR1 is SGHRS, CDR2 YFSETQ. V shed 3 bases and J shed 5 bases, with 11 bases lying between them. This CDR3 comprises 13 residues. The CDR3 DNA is TGCGCCAGCAGCTCGCGGACAGAGTATGGCTACACCTTC. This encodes CASSSRTEYGYTF.

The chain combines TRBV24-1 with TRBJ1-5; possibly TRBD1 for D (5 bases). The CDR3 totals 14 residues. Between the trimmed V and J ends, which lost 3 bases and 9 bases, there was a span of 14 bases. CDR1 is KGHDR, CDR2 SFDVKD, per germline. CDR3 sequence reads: CATSDPDRSSPQHF. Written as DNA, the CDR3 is TGTGCCACCAGTGATCCAGACAGATCCTCGCCCCAGCATTTT.